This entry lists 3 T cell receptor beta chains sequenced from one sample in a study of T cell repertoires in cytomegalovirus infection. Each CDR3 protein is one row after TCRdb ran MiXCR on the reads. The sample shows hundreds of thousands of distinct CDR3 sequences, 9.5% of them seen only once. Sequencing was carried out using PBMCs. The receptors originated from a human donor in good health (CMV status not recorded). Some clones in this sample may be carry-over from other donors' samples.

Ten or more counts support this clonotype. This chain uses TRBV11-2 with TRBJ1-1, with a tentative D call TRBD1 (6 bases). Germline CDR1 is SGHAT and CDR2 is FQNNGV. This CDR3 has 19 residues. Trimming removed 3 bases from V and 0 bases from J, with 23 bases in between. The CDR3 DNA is TGTGCCAGCAGCTTTAGACCTGTTCTGACAGGTTACATGAACACTGAAGCTTTCTTT. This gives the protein CASSFRPVLTGYMNTEAFF.

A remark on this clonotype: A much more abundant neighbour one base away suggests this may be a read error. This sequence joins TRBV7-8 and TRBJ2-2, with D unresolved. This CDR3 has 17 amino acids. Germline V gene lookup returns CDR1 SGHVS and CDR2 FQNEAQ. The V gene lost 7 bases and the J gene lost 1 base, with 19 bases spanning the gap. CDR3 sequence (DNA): TGTGCCAGCACCTCAACCCTGACTTTGATGAACACCGGGGAGCTGTTTTTT. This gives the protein CASTSTLTLMNTGELFF.

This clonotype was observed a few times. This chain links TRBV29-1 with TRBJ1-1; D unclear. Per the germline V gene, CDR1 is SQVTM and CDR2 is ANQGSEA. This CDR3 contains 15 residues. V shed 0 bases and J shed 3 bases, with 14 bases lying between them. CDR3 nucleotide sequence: TGCAGCGTTGAAGAGGGCGTCAGGTTTTACACTGAAGCTTTCTTT. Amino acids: CSVEEGVRFYTEAFF. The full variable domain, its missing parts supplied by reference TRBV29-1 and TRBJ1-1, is SAVISQKPSRDICQRGTSLTIQCQVDSQVTMMFWYRQQPGQSLTLIATANQGSEATYESGFVIDKFPISRPNLTFSTLTVSNMSPEDSSIYLCSVEEGVRFYTEAFFGQGTRLTVV.